This T cell receptor beta chain was identified in a study of blood T cells in healthy people across ages. The germline V gene encodes CDR1 LNHNV and CDR2 YYDKDF (reference sequence). This CDR3 spans 14 amino acids. The junction had 5 bases not matched to a gene; V was cut back by 3 bases and J by 6 bases. There are a few counts of this clonotype. Using a J-beta primer mix together with a sample-barcoded 5' primer, a second PCR was run for roughly 6 to 12 cycles. Individual samples furnished no less than 2.5 million CDR3-containing paired-end reads apiece. TCRdb independently ran MiXCR on the 5' RACE reads; one entry per CDR3 protein. The data contain roughly 1.5 million distinct CDR3 sequences, less than 45% of them seen just once; the ten biggest clones take up 4%.

The chain links TRBV15 to TRBJ1-1, with 9 bases lining up with TRBD1. Material: blood. The receptor's source is a young woman in good health. The CDR3 nucleotides read TGTGCCACCAGCAGTTCGGACAGGGGACCTGAAGCTTTCTTT. Its translation: CATSSSDRGPEAFF.